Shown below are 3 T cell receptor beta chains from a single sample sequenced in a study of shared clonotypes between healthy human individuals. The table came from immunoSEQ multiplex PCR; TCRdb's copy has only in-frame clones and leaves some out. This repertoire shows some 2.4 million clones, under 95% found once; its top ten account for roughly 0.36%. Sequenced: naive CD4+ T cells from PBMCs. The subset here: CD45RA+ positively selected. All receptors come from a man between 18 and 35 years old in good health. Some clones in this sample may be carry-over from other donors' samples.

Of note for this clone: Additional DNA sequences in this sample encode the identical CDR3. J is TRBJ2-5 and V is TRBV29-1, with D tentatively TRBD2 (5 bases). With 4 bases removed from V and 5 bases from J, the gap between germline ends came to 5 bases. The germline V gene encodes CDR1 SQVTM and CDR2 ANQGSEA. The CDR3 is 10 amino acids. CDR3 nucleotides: TGCAGCGTTGGGAGGGAGACCCAGTACTTC. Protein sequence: CSVGRETQYF.

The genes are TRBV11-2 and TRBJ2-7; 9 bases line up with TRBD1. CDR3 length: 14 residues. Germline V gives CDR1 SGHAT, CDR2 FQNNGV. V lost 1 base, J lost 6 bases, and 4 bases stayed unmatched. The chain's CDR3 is CASSLVRQGVEQYF. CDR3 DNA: TGTGCCAGCAGCTTAGTGAGACAGGGGGTCGAGCAGTACTTC.

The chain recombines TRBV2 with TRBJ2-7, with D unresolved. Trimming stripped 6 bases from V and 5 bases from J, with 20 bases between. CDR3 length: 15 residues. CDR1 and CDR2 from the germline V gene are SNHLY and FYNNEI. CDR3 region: CASRTGLFNQNEQYF. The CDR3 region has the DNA TGTGCCAGCAGGACGGGCCTCTTTAACCAAAACGAGCAGTACTTC.